This is a list of T cell receptor beta chains from one sample in a study of beta chain features in type 1 diabetes. Sequencing was performed with immunoSEQ multiplex PCR; in TCRdb, only in-frame clones are kept and a portion is missing. Counted here are about half a million clones, approximately 31% occurring once; the ten biggest clones make up 0.05% to 0.065%. Sequencing was carried out using naive CD4+ T cells from blood. The receptors shown here come from a man between 18 and 35 years old in good health. The conserved cysteine and the conserved F or W are not part of the CDR3 here.

V gene	CDR3 protein
TRBV4-3	ASSPRTSGRVYEQY
TRBV6-5	ASSRPAGGPSEQF
TRBV19	ASSSGANVLT
TRBV7-2	ASSLVGGGADTQY
TRBV30	AWSQETPATQY
TRBV5-6	ASSLRLIMKNEQF
TRBV30	AWTGRGNQPQH
TRBV30	AWRRPGHNQPQH
TRBV30	AWSVLSGRAWSVNEQY
TRBV30	AWRRGSYEQY
TRBV7-2	ASSFRGFGTDTQY
TRBV4-2	ASSQPGAGNTIY
TRBV11-2	ASSLGLAGTEQY
TRBV9	ASSPVLAGEDTQY
TRBV30	AWSVSGTEAF
TRBV30	AWVSGSGRYNEQF
TRBV18	ASSPDRVETEAF
TRBV7-2	ASSLVLGLGSYNEQF
TRBV29-1	SVQTGGASYEQY
TRBV5-1	ASSLLTSGTYNEQF
TRBV12-5	ASGLGTSGSYNEQF
TRBV18	ASSPGQDSYNEQF
TRBV6-5	ASSYSDDYGYT